Listed here are 30 T cell receptor beta chains from one sample, sequenced in a study of CD8 T cells in Susac syndrome. About 0.5 to 1 ug RNA was reverse transcribed with random hexamers. TCRdb itself ran the immunoSEQ multiplex PCR reads through MiXCR, one entry per CDR3 protein. The data show 120,000 or so distinct CDR3 sequences, roughly 93% seen once. The sequenced sample consisted of CD4+ T cells from PBMCs. The receptors were gathered from a human donor with multiple sclerosis.

The chain recombines TRBV15 with TRBJ2-3; perhaps TRBD2 as D (7 bases). Trimming took off 0 bases at V and 2 bases at J, with 15 bases between the two ends. The CDR3 covers 17 residues. Germline loops: CDR1 LNHNV, CDR2 YYDKDF (reference sequence). The CDR3 sequence: CATSREGGGANTDTQYF. For the CDR3, the DNA is TGTGCCACCAGCAGAGAGGGAGGGGGAGCGAACACAGATACGCAGTATTTT. The whole variable domain, filled in from reference TRBV15 and TRBJ2-3, reads DAMVIQNPRYQVTQFGKPVTLSCSQTLNHNVMYWYQQKSSQAPKLLFHYYDKDFNNEADTPDNFQSRRPNTSFCFLDIRSPGLGDTAMYLCATSREGGGANTDTQYFGPGTRLTVL.

This chain connects TRBV18 to TRBJ2-1; 7 nucleotides line up with TRBD1. In germline, CDR1 is KGHSH, CDR2 LQKENI. The V gene end was trimmed by 3 bases and the J gene end by 13 bases; junction bases not matched to a gene: 12. The CDR3 has 14 residues. DNA of the CDR3: TGTGCCAGCTCACCGGGCGCTGATCGGGACAGTCAGTTCTTC. Translated: CASSPGADRDSQFF.

The chain combines TRBV5-1 with TRBJ1-5, with 10 bases aligning to TRBD1. V was clipped by 8 bases and J by 2 bases; unmatched bases: 7. The length of the CDR3 is 15 residues. In germline, CDR1 is SGHRS, CDR2 YFSETQ. In nucleotides, the CDR3 is TGCGCCAGTCGGCGGACAGGGGGAGGCAATCAGCCCCAGCATTTT. Amino acid sequence: CASRRTGGGNQPQHF.

This chain links TRBV6-2 or TRBV6-3 with TRBJ1-1; D gene unclear. With 4 bases removed from V and 5 bases from J, the gap between germline ends came to 17 bases. The CDR3 contains 15 residues. Germline values: CDR1 MNHEY, CDR2 SVGEGT. The CDR3 sequence is CASSFSLAGPTEAFF. The CDR3 region has the DNA TGTGCCAGCAGTTTTTCCCTTGCTGGCCCGACTGAAGCTTTCTTT.

This chain connects TRBV4-2 to TRBJ2-1; TRBD2 agrees at 8 bases. Looked up from germline, CDR1 is LGHNA and CDR2 is YNFKEQ. The J segment lost 7 bases and the V segment lost 4 bases, leaving 3 bases of the junction unmatched. The CDR3 is made up of 13 amino acids. The CDR3 region has the DNA TGTGCCAGCAGCCGGGGCGGGGGGAATGAGCAGTTCTTC. Translated: CASSRGGGNEQFF.

This clonotype was seen once. The chain has TRBV5-4 and TRBJ2-5; D is uncertain. Per germline, CDR1 SGHNT and CDR2 YYREEE (reference sequence). The CDR3 has 13 amino acids. Trimming stripped 3 bases from V and 5 bases from J, with 11 bases between. CDR3 region: CASSSHSLETQYF. CDR3 nucleotides: TGTGCCAGCAGCTCACACTCTCTGGAGACCCAGTACTTC.

The V call is TRBV7-8, the J call TRBJ2-3, with 7 bases aligning to TRBD1. CDR3 length: 14 residues. V lost 5 bases and J lost 4; bases outside the gene matches: 6. CDR1 is SGHVS and CDR2 is FQNEAQ in the germline V gene. CDR3 protein: CASSLRTGPDTQYF. Written as DNA, the CDR3 is TGTGCCAGCAGCCTACGGACAGGTCCAGATACGCAGTATTTT.

Only a few counts were recorded for this clonotype. The rearrangement links TRBV7-3 to TRBJ1-1; D not certain. The germline V gene has CDR1 SGHTA and CDR2 FQGTGA. Trimming removed 3 bases at V and 1 base at J, with 6 bases between. The CDR3 has 13 amino acids. DNA of the CDR3: TGTGCCAGCAGCTTGAATCGGAACACTGAAGCTTTCTTT. Protein: CASSLNRNTEAFF.

This clonotype was detected only once. The chain employs TRBV6-1 and TRBJ1-2, with 8 nucleotides matching TRBD1. This CDR3 is built from 16 residues. CDR1 MNHNS and CDR2 SASEGT come from the germline V gene. J lost 7 bases, V lost 7 bases, and 17 bases had no gene match. CDR3 sequence: CASTRDRGFGVAGYTF. The CDR3 DNA sequence: TGTGCCAGCACCCGAGACAGGGGATTCGGTGTGGCTGGCTACACCTTC.

This chain links TRBV5-1 with TRBJ2-5; tentatively, D is TRBD1 (6 bases). In germline, CDR1 is SGHRS, CDR2 YFSETQ. The CDR3 covers 14 residues. The V end was cut by 1 base, the J end by 1 base, with 8 bases between. CDR3 loop: CASSLRTAQETQYF. CDR3 DNA: TGCGCCAGCAGCTTGAGGACAGCCCAAGAGACCCAGTACTTC.

The CDR3 loop is CAWSAALNTEAFF. The CDR3 DNA is TGTGCCTGGAGTGCGGCTTTGAACACTGAAGCTTTCTTT. The J gene is TRBJ1-1, the V gene TRBV30; D not certain. Germline assignment: CDR1 GTSNPN and CDR2 SVGIG (reference sequence). The CDR3 contains 13 residues. V dropped 1 base and J dropped 0 bases, with 6 bases sitting between them.

This clonotype has only one observation. The chain links TRBV30 to TRBJ2-7, with TRBD1 identical over 7 bases. Looked up from germline, CDR1 is GTSNPN and CDR2 is SVGIG (reference sequence). The CDR3 spans 12 residues. V dropped 5 bases and J dropped 5; count of bases not matched to a gene: 6. CDR3 nucleotides: TGTGCCTGGGCCCAGGGGGACGACGAGCAGTACTTC. Its translation is CAWAQGDDEQYF.

This clonotype showed up just once. The V call is TRBV6-5, the J call TRBJ1-2; perhaps TRBD1 as D (5 bases). Per the germline V gene, CDR1 is MNHEY and CDR2 is SVGAGI. V was cut by 1 base and J by 6 bases, with 12 bases left in between. The CDR3 has 14 amino acids. CDR3 in DNA: TGTGCCAGCAGTTACTGGGGGGGAAACGATGGCTACACCTTC. Amino acids: CASSYWGGNDGYTF.

The genes are TRBV9 and TRBJ1-6; D remains ambiguous. This CDR3 spans 14 amino acids. Trimming pared 3 bases from V and 13 bases from J, leaving 17 bases between. Germline CDR1 and CDR2: SGDLS and YYNGEE. This CDR3 reads CASSANSRFGPLHF. The CDR3 DNA reads TGTGCCAGCAGCGCCAACAGCCGATTCGGCCCCCTCCACTTT.

The V call is TRBV4-1, the J call TRBJ2-2, with 8 bases fitting TRBD2. V was clipped by 2 bases and J by 3 bases; unmatched bases: 14. CDR1 and CDR2 from the germline V gene are MGHRA and YSYEKL. This CDR3 region has 19 residues. The CDR3 DNA reads TGCGCCAGCAGCCAAAATCCTAGCCGGGGGGGCTCGTACACCGGGGAGCTGTTTTTT. Translating gives CASSQNPSRGGSYTGELFF.

V and J are TRBV5-1 and TRBJ2-7; D unresolved. The CDR3 is 15 residues long. The ends were cut back, 6 bases at V and 1 base at J, with 17 bases in the middle. The germline V gene encodes CDR1 SGHRS and CDR2 YFSETQ. The CDR3 DNA follows: TGCGCCAGCAACCCAACCCCAAGTCAGTCCTACGAGCAGTACTTC. It translates to CASNPTPSQSYEQYF.

The J gene is TRBJ1-1, the V gene TRBV19, with 9 nucleotides matching TRBD1. Germline CDR1 is LNHDA and CDR2 is SQIVND (reference sequence). This CDR3 region has 17 residues. The V gene end was trimmed by 6 bases and the J gene end by 1 base; junction bases not matched to a gene: 12. CDR3: CASSLGTGRGKNTEAFF. The CDR3 DNA sequence: TGTGCCAGTAGCCTTGGGACAGGGCGGGGGAAGAACACTGAAGCTTTCTTT.

The genes are TRBV7-2 and TRBJ2-2; D might be TRBD2 (5 bases). CDR1 is SGHTA and CDR2 is FQGNSA in the germline V gene. The CDR3 is 14 residues long. V shed 1 base and J shed 4 bases, with 7 bases lying between them. As DNA, the CDR3 is TGTGCCAGCAGCTTAGTGGGAGCCACCGGGGAGCTGTTTTTT. This codes for CASSLVGATGELFF.

The chain recombines TRBV10-3 with TRBJ2-1; D may correspond to TRBD1 or TRBD2 (6 bases each). Trimming shortened V by 7 bases and J by 7 bases, and 20 bases separated the two germline ends. Per the germline V gene, CDR1 is ENHRY and CDR2 is SYGVKD. The CDR3 runs 15 residues. The CDR3 reads CAIKDGGAGRNEQFF. In DNA form, the CDR3 reads TGTGCCATCAAGGACGGGGGCGCCGGTCGGAATGAGCAGTTCTTC.

CDR3 amino acids: CASSSGTGGSVTQYF. DNA for the CDR3: TGTGCCAGCAGCTCAGGGACAGGGGGTTCGGTGACCCAGTACTTC. The V call is TRBV11-2, the J call TRBJ2-5, with 11 bases aligning to TRBD1. The CDR3 loop spans 15 amino acids. The V gene's germline CDR1 is SGHAT and CDR2 FQNNGV. With V trimmed by 4 bases and J by 7 bases, 8 bases remained unmatched.

The chain joins TRBV6-2 or TRBV6-3 to TRBJ1-5; D perhaps matches TRBD1 (6 bases). CDR3 length: 15 amino acids. The V gene lost 5 bases and the J gene lost 3 bases, with 14 bases spanning the gap. CDR1 is MNHEY, CDR2 SVGEGT, per germline. CDR3 nucleotides: TGTGCCAGCAGTCCCGGGACAAACTACAATCAGCCCCAGCATTTT. As protein: CASSPGTNYNQPQHF.

The chain uses TRBV4-1 and TRBJ2-1; a possible D gene is TRBD1 (7 bases). The V and J ends lost 0 bases and 3 bases respectively, with 15 bases between them. The CDR3 consists of 17 residues. The germline CDR1 and CDR2 sequences are MGHRA and YSYEKL. This chain's CDR3 is CASSQDLEGAGYNEQFF. CDR3 sequence (DNA): TGCGCCAGCAGCCAAGATCTGGAGGGGGCAGGCTACAATGAGCAGTTCTTC.

The chain couples TRBV15 to TRBJ2-5, with 7 positions matching TRBD1. The CDR3 loop spans 16 amino acids. Per the germline V gene, CDR1 is LNHNV and CDR2 is YYDKDF (reference sequence). J gave up 1 base and V 1 base, and 6 bases lay outside the gene matches. In nucleotides, the CDR3 is TGTGCCACCAGCAGAGGGAACAGGGGTTCCCAAGAGACCCAGTACTTC. This gives the protein CATSRGNRGSQETQYF.

The chain joins TRBV29-1 to TRBJ2-7, with 9 bases matching TRBD1. Germline V gene lookup returns CDR1 SQVTM and CDR2 ANQGSEA. The CDR3 consists of 15 residues. Trimming cost V 4 bases and J 4 bases; bases outside gene matches: 11. The CDR3 spells CSVGDPGQGYYEQYF. The CDR3 DNA sequence: TGCAGCGTTGGCGACCCGGGACAGGGATATTACGAGCAGTACTTC.

This chain uses TRBV29-1 with TRBJ1-3; 9 bases match TRBD1. The CDR3 is 14 amino acids. CDR1 is SQVTM and CDR2 is ANQGSEA in the germline V gene. V lost 4 bases and J lost 4; bases outside the gene matches: 5. The CDR3 region has the DNA TGCAGCGTTGGGACAGGGGCGCCAGGAAACACCATATATTTT. Translated: CSVGTGAPGNTIYF.

This clonotype was recorded once. J is TRBJ2-7 and V is TRBV2; TRBD1 matches 8 bases. The V and J ends lost 6 bases and 3 bases, in that order; junction bases with no gene match: 10. CDR3 length equals 15 residues. Germline values: CDR1 SNHLY, CDR2 FYNNEI. The CDR3 DNA is TGTGCCAGCAGCGGACAGGGTGGGCTACTCTACGAGCAGTACTTC. It translates to CASSGQGGLLYEQYF.

The CDR3 region is CASTNDRFGEQFF. The CDR3 nucleotides read TGTGCCAGCACCAACGACAGGTTCGGAGAGCAGTTCTTC. This chain links TRBV11-3 with TRBJ2-1; D possibly corresponds to TRBD1 (6 bases). The germline gives CDR1 SGHNT, CDR2 YENEEA. This CDR3 comprises 13 residues. Trimming stripped 7 bases from V and 10 bases from J, with 17 bases between.

This rearrangement joins TRBV20-1 to TRBJ1-6; 7 bases map to TRBD1. CDR1 is DFQATT and CDR2 is SNEGSKA in the germline V gene (reference sequence). The CDR3 is made up of 16 amino acids. J was trimmed by 6 bases and V by 0 bases; bases with no gene match: 8. CDR3 sequence: CSARDGGQGGNSPLHF. The CDR3 nucleotides are TGCAGTGCTAGAGACGGCGGCCAGGGGGGTAATTCACCCCTCCACTTT.

The chain employs TRBV9 and TRBJ2-7, with TRBD2 matching 9 bases. The V and J ends lost 3 bases and 2 bases, in that order; junction bases with no gene match: 6. The CDR3 runs 15 residues. Germline V gives CDR1 SGDLS, CDR2 YYNGEE. The CDR3 sequence: CASSATSGNTYEQYF. CDR3 in DNA: TGTGCCAGCAGCGCGACTAGCGGAAATACCTACGAGCAGTACTTC.

The gene calls are TRBV5-1 and TRBJ2-1; no definite D call. Trimming took off 0 bases at V and 6 bases at J, with 13 bases between the two ends. CDR1 and CDR2 (germline): SGHRS, YFSETQ. The length of the CDR3 is 15 residues. CDR3 residues: CASSLVPDISNEQFF. In nucleotides, the CDR3 is TGCGCCAGCAGCTTGGTTCCGGATATAAGCAATGAGCAGTTCTTC.